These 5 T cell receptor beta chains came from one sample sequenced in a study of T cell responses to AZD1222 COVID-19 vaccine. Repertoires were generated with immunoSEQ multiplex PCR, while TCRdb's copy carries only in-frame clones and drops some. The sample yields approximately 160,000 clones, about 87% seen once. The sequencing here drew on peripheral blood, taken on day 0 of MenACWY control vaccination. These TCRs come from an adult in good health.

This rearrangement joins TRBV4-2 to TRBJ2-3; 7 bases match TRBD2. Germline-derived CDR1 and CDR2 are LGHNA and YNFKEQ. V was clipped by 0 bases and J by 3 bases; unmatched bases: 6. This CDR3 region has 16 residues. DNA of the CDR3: TGTGCCAGCAGCCAAGATCGTGGCGGGAGAACAGATACGCAGTATTTT. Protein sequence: CASSQDRGGRTDTQYF.

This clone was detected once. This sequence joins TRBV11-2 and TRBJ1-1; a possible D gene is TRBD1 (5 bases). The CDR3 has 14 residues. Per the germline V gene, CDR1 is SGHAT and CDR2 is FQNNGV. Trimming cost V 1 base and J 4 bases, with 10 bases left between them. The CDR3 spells CASSLGVGRTEAFF. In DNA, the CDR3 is TGTGCCAGCAGCTTAGGGGTGGGACGCACTGAAGCTTTCTTT.

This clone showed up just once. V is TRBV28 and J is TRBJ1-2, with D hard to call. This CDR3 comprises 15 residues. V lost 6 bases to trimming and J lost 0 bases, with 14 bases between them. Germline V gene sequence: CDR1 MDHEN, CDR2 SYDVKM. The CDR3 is CASSYPPGANYGYTF. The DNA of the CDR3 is TGTGCCAGCAGCTACCCTCCGGGAGCTAACTATGGCTACACCTTC.

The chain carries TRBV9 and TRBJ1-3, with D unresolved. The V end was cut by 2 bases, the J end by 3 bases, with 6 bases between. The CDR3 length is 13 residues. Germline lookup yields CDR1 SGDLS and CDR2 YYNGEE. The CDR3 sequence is CASSVADGNTIYF. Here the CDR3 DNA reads TGTGCCAGCAGCGTCGCCGATGGAAACACCATATATTTT.

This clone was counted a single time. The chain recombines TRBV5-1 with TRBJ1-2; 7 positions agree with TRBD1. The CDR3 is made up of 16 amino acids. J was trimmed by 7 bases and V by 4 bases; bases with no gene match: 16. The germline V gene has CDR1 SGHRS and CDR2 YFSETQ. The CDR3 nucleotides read TGCGCCAGCAGCAGCCGGGACAGTCTCATTTCGAGTGGCTACACCTTC. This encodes CASSSRDSLISSGYTF. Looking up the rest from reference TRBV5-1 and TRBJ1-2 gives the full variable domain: KAGVTQTPRYLIKTRGQQVTLSCSPISGHRSVSWYQQTPGQGLQFLFEYFSETQRNKGNFPGRFSGRQFSNSRSEMNVSTLELGDSALYLCASSSRDSLISSGYTFGSGTRLTVV.